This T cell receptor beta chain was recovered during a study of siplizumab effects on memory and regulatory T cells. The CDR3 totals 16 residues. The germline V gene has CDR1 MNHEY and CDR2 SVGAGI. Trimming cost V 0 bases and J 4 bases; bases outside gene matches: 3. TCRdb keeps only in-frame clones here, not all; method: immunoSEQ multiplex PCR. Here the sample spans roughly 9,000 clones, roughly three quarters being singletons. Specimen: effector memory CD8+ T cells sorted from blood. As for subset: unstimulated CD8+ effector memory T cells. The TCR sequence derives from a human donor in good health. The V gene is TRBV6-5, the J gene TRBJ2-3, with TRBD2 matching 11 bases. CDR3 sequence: CASSYSVAGGADTQYF. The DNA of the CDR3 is TGTGCCAGCAGTTACTCGGTAGCGGGGGGGGCAGATACGCAGTATTTT.